Here is one TCR beta chain with its context. A single base separates this from a much larger clone, so it may be a read error. This specimen comes from a study of glioma-infiltrating T cells. The iRepertoire nested amplicon-rescue multiplex PCR amplified TCR alpha and beta CDR3s from RNA. TCRdb reprocessed the multiplex PCR reads via MiXCR and lists one record per CDR3 protein. This sample has about 130,000 distinct CDR3 sequences, with about 23% found just once. CDR3 length: 15 residues. CDR1 SGHTA and CDR2 FQGNSA come from the germline V gene. The TCR was taken from a human donor with low-grade glioma or glioblastoma, undergoing nonglioma brain surgery, or in good health (not recorded which). The V gene is TRBV7-2, the J gene TRBJ2-7; D remains ambiguous. Source material: glioma tissue, nonneoplastic brain tissue, or PBMCs (not recorded which). Here the CDR3 reads CAGSLDRDTYYEQYF. In DNA, the CDR3 is TGTGCCGGCAGCTTAGATAGGGATACATACTACGAGCAGTACTTC.